The 19 T cell receptor beta chains listed next were all sequenced from one sample in a study of OX40 agonist ivuxolimab in advanced cancers. This table comes from immunoSEQ multiplex PCR, and its TCRdb copy is limited to in-frame clones, with some not included. Here the sample spans 40,000 to 50,000 clones, roughly 90% being singletons. The sample here was CD4+ or CD8+ T cells sorted from blood, taken in a trial of the OX40 agonist ivuxolimab. The receptors originated from an adult with an advanced solid tumor such as melanoma, head and neck, liver or kidney cancer.

V gene TRBV7-9 combines with J gene TRBJ2-7; no reliable D call. V was clipped by 5 bases and J by 3 bases, with 14 bases between them. This CDR3 is 14 amino acids long. In germline, CDR1 is SEHNR, CDR2 FQNEAQ (reference sequence). The CDR3 spells CASSLGMGLYEQYF. For the CDR3, the DNA is TGTGCCAGCAGCCTTGGGATGGGCCTCTACGAGCAGTACTTC.

The DNA of the CDR3 is TGTGCCAGCAGCTTAGCTGCCGGGGGGTTCGGCTACGAGCAGTACTTC. Translating gives CASSLAAGGFGYEQYF. This chain joins TRBV7-2 and TRBJ2-7; TRBD2 matches 7 bases. The CDR3 has 16 amino acids. V was clipped by 0 bases and J by 3 bases; unmatched bases: 8. Germline values: CDR1 SGHTA, CDR2 FQGNSA.

The chain links TRBV9 to TRBJ2-3, with D possibly TRBD1 on 6 matching bases. Germline CDR1 is SGDLS and CDR2 is YYNGEE. The CDR3 spans 14 residues. V lost 3 bases and J 2 bases, leaving 10 bases between the germline ends. Written as DNA, the CDR3 is TGTGCCAGCAGCGAGGACAGCTACACAGATACGCAGTATTTT. This translates into CASSEDSYTDTQYF.

The rearrangement uses TRBV9 and TRBJ2-7; D possibly uses TRBD1 or TRBD2 (5 bases each). The CDR3 runs 14 residues. V was clipped by 0 bases and J by 1 base, with 8 bases between them. In germline, CDR1 is SGDLS, CDR2 YYNGEE. The CDR3: CASSVVGTSYEQYF. CDR3 nucleotides: TGTGCCAGCAGCGTAGTAGGGACGTCCTACGAGCAGTACTTC. Complete variable domain (other parts from reference TRBV9 and TRBJ2-7): DSGVTQTPKHLITATGQRVTLRCSPRSGDLSVYWYQQSLDQGLQFLIQYYNGEERAKGNILERFSAQQFPDLHSELNLSSLELGDSALYFCASSVVGTSYEQYFGPGTRLTVT.

The rearrangement links TRBV5-1 to TRBJ2-1; 11 bases agree with TRBD1. After removal of 4 bases from V and 3 bases from J, the junction contained 6 bases not matched to a gene. CDR1 and CDR2 (germline): SGHRS, YFSETQ. This CDR3 is 16 amino acids long. CDR3 amino acids: CASSPLGQGDYNEQFF. CDR3 nucleotide sequence: TGCGCCAGCAGCCCCTTGGGACAGGGGGACTACAATGAGCAGTTCTTC.

The rearrangement joins TRBV4-2 to TRBJ2-1; TRBD1 agrees at 10 bases. CDR1 LGHNA and CDR2 YNFKEQ come from the germline V gene. The ends lost 0 bases at V and 4 bases at J; junction bases unmatched: 3. CDR3 length: 16 residues. CDR3 nucleotides: TGTGCCAGCAGCCAAGACTGGGACAGGGGTTACAATGAGCAGTTCTTC. It yields the protein CASSQDWDRGYNEQFF.

The V call is TRBV5-1, the J call TRBJ2-2, with D perhaps TRBD2 (5 bases). V lost 2 bases to trimming and J lost 1 base, with 9 bases between them. The CDR3 sequence is 15 residues long. Germline V gives CDR1 SGHRS, CDR2 YFSETQ. CDR3 sequence: CASSFGVKNTGELFF. The CDR3 coding sequence is TGCGCCAGCAGCTTCGGGGTTAAGAACACCGGGGAGCTGTTTTTT.

The J gene is TRBJ2-7, the V gene TRBV2; 10 bases agree with TRBD1. Germline CDR1 and CDR2: SNHLY and FYNNEI. The CDR3 runs to 16 residues. Trimming cost V 10 bases and J 4 bases; bases outside gene matches: 16. The CDR3 sequence is CAIISPDRDRGYEQYF. CDR3 sequence (DNA): TGTGCCATCATCAGCCCCGATAGGGACAGGGGTTACGAGCAGTACTTC.

This rearrangement joins TRBV7-8 to TRBJ2-5; 11 bases match TRBD2. The CDR3 spans 17 residues. The ends lost 4 bases at V and 5 bases at J; junction bases unmatched: 12. Germline V gene lookup returns CDR1 SGHVS and CDR2 FQNEAQ. The chain's CDR3 is CASSSQLGGLAVETQYF. Written as DNA, the CDR3 is TGTGCCAGCAGCTCCCAGTTGGGGGGACTAGCGGTCGAGACCCAGTACTTC. The complete variable domain, with remaining parts taken from reference TRBV7-8 and TRBJ2-5, reads GAGVSQSPRYKVAKRGQDVALRCDPISGHVSLFWYQQALGQGPEFLTYFQNEAQLDKSGLPSDRFFAERPEGSVSTLKIQRTQQEDSAVYLCASSSQLGGLAVETQYFGPGTRLLVL.

The chain is built from TRBV6-1 and TRBJ1-2, with TRBD1 as a possible D gene (6 bases). Germline lookup yields CDR1 MNHNS and CDR2 SASEGT. The V end lost 3 bases, the J end lost 8 bases, and 19 bases lay between the germline ends. This CDR3 is 15 amino acids long. The CDR3 loop reads CASSEGGANQVGYTF. CDR3 DNA: TGTGCCAGCAGTGAGGGGGGGGCCAACCAGGTCGGCTACACCTTC.

Comments on this clone: At one of its ends the junction is not consistent with the germline gene, which may arise from a read error. The chain has TRBV18 and TRBJ2-5, with 7 bases aligning to TRBD1. The germline gives CDR1 KGHSH, CDR2 LQKENI. This CDR3 has 15 amino acids. CDR3 residues: CASSPLGTDQETQYF. DNA of the CDR3: TGTGCCAGCTCACCACTGGGGACAGACCAGGAGACCCAGTACTTC. The full variable domain, completed using reference TRBV18 and TRBJ2-5, is NAGVMQNPRHLVRRRGQEARLRCSPMKGHSHVYWYRQLPEEGLKFMVYLQKENIIDESGMPKERFSAEFPKEGPSILRIQQVVRGDSAAYFCASSPLGTDQETQYFGPGTRLLVL.

The rearrangement joins TRBV2 to TRBJ1-6; D is possibly TRBD1 (5 bases). CDR3 length equals 13 residues. Deletions cut 11 bases from V and 5 bases from J, with 13 bases between. Germline loops: CDR1 SNHLY, CDR2 FYNNEI. CDR3 DNA sequence: TGTGCCGCGGGGGGACTGAATAATTCACCCCTCCACTTT. This translates into CAAGGLNNSPLHF.

The chain carries TRBV14 and TRBJ1-2; TRBD1 might be the D (5 bases). The CDR3 extends over 19 amino acids. Trimming stripped 6 bases from V and 0 bases from J, with 26 bases between. Germline loops: CDR1 SGHDN, CDR2 FVKESK. The CDR3 DNA reads as TGTGCCAGCAGGGGATTAGCTTATTCCAGGGCCCCAGCTAACTATGGCTACACCTTC. Translation: CASRGLAYSRAPANYGYTF.

This rearrangement joins TRBV25-1 to TRBJ2-1; D is unclear. V shed 6 bases and J shed 6 bases, with 18 bases lying between them. CDR3 size: 15 residues. Per germline, CDR1 MGHDK and CDR2 SYGVNS. CDR3 loop: CASSVGVGWTNEQFF. The CDR3 nucleotides read TGTGCCAGCAGCGTCGGCGTCGGGTGGACCAATGAGCAGTTCTTC.

The rearrangement uses TRBV29-1 and TRBJ1-1, with D tentatively TRBD1 (5 bases). The CDR3 totals 13 residues. The germline V and J ends were trimmed by 4 bases and 4 bases, with 13 bases remaining between them. CDR1 and CDR2 (germline): SQVTM, ANQGSEA. CDR3 nucleotides: TGCAGCGTTGTCCCCAGGGAAGTCACTGAAGCTTTCTTT. It is translated as CSVVPREVTEAFF.

V usage is TRBV5-5 and J usage is TRBJ2-1, with TRBD2 matching 8 bases. J gave up 7 bases and V 3 bases, and 12 bases lay outside the gene matches. The CDR3 runs 16 residues. Germline V gives CDR1 SGHKS, CDR2 YYEKEE (reference sequence). This chain's CDR3 is CASSSLSGGAPNEQFF. The DNA for the CDR3 is TGTGCCAGCAGCTCCTTGTCCGGGGGGGCTCCGAATGAGCAGTTCTTC.

The chain combines TRBV9 with TRBJ1-6; TRBD1 matches at 7 bases. V shed 3 bases and J 6 bases; nucleotides not matched to a gene: 6. The germline CDR1 and CDR2 sequences are SGDLS and YYNGEE. The length of the CDR3 is 15 residues. In DNA form, the CDR3 reads TGTGCCAGCAGCGCAACGGGACAGCCTAATTCACCCCTCCACTTT. Protein product: CASSATGQPNSPLHF.

The chain joins TRBV5-4 to TRBJ1-4; TRBD1 is a possible D gene (5 bases). V was shortened by 4 bases and J by 0 bases, with 10 bases between the two germline ends. Germline V CDR1 and CDR2: SGHNT, YYREEE (reference sequence). This CDR3 contains 15 residues. The CDR3 nucleotides read TGTGCCAGCAGCCCCGGGGGAACAACTAATGAAAAACTGTTTTTT. Translating gives CASSPGGTTNEKLFF.

The V gene is TRBV7-2, the J gene TRBJ1-3, with D perhaps matching TRBD1 (5 bases). The CDR3 length is 16 residues. Germline loops: CDR1 SGHTA, CDR2 FQGNSA. The ends were cut back, 2 bases at V and 2 bases at J, with 13 bases in the middle. CDR3 protein: CASSLNGAGTGNTIYF. The CDR3 nucleotides are TGTGCCAGCAGCTTAAATGGGGCAGGGACTGGAAACACCATATATTTT.